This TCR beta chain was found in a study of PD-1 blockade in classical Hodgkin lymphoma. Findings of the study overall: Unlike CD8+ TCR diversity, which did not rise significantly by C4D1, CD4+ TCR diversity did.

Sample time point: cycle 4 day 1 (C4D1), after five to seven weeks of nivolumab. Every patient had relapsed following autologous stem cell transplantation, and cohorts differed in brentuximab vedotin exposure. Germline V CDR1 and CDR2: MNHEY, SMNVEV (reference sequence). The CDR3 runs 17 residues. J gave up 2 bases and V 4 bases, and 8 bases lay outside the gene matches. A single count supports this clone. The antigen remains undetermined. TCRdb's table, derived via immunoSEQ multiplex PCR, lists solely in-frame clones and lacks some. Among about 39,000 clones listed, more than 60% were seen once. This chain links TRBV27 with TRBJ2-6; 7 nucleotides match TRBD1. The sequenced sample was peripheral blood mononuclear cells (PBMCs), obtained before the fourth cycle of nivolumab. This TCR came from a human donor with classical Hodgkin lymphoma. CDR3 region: CASSSHRGSAGANVLTF. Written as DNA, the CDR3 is TGTGCCAGCAGTTCACACAGGGGTTCAGCTGGGGCCAACGTCCTGACTTTC.